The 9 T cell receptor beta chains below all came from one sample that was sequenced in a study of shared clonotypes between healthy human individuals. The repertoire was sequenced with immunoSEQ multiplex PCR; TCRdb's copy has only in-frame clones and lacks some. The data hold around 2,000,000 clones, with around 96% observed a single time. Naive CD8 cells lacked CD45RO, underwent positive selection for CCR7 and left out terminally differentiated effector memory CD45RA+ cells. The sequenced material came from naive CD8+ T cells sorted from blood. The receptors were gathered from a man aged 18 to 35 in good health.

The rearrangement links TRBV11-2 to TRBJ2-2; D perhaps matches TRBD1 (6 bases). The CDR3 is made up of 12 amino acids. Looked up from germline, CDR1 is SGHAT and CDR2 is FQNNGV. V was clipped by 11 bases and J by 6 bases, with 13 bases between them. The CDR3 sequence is CAFRDISGELFF. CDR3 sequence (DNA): TGTGCCTTTCGGGACATCTCCGGGGAGCTGTTTTTT.

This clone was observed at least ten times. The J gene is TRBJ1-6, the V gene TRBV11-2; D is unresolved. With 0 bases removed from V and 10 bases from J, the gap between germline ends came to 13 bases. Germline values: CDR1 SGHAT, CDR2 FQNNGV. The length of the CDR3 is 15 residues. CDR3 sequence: CASSLDLYGGSPLHF. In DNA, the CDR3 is TGTGCCAGCAGCTTAGATCTCTACGGCGGCTCACCCCTCCACTTT.

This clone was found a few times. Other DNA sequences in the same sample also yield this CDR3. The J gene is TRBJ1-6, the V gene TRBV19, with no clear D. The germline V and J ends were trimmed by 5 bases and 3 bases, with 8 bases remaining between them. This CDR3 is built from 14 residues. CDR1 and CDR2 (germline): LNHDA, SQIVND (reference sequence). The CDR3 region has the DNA TGTGCCAGTAGTGTCCGGGACTATAATTCACCCCTCCACTTT. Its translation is CASSVRDYNSPLHF.

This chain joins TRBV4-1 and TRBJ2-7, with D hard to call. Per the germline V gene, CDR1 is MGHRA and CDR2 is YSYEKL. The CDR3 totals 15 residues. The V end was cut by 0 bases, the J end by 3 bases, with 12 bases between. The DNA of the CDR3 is TGCGCCAGCAGCCAAGATCTGACGGGCTACTACGAGCAGTACTTC. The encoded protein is CASSQDLTGYYEQYF.

The CDR3 region has the DNA TGCGCCAGCAGCGCCGGGACAGGACTATCATACGAGCAGTACTTC. Its protein product is CASSAGTGLSYEQYF. This rearrangement joins TRBV10-2 to TRBJ2-7; 8 bases match TRBD1. V was pared by 6 bases and J by 4 bases, with 11 bases of the junction left unmatched. The germline CDR1 and CDR2 sequences are WSHSY and SAAADI. This CDR3 contains 15 residues.

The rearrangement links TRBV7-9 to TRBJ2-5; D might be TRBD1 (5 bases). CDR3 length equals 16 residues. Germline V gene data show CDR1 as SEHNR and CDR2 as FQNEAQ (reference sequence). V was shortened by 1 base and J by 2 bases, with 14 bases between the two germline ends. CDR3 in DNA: TGTGCCAGCAGCTTAGAATTGTCCAGGGTACAAGAGACCCAGTACTTC. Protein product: CASSLELSRVQETQYF.

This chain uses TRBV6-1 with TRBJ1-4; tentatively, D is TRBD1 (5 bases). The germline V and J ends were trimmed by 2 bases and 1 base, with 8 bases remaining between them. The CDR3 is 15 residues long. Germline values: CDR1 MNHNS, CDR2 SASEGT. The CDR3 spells CASSEWGGTNEKLFF. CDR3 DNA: TGTGCCAGCAGTGAATGGGGGGGAACTAATGAAAAACTGTTTTTT.

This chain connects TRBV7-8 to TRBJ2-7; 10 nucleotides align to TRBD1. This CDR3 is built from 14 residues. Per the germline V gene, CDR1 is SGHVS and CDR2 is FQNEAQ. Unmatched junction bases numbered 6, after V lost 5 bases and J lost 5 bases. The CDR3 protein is CASSLGQGGDEQYF. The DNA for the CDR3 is TGTGCCAGCAGCCTAGGACAGGGGGGCGACGAGCAGTACTTC.

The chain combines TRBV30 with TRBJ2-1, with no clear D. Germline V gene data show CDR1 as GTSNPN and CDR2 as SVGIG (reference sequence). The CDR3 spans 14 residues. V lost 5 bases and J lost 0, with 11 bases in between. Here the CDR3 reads CAWAVTGSYNEQFF. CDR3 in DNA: TGTGCCTGGGCGGTGACTGGCTCCTACAATGAGCAGTTCTTC. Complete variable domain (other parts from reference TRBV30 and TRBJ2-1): SQTIHQWPATLVQPVGSPLSLECTVEGTSNPNLYWYRQAAGRGLQLLFYSVGIGQISSEVPQNLSASRPQDRQFILSSKKLLLSDSGFYLCAWAVTGSYNEQFFGPGTRLTVL.